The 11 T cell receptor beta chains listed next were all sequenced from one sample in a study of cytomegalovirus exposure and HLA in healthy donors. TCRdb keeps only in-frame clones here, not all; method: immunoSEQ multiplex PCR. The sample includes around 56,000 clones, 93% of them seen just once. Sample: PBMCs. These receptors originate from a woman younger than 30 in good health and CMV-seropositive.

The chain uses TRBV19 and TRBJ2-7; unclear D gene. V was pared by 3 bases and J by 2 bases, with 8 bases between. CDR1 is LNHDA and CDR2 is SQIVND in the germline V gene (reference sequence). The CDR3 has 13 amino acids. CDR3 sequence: CASSMTYTYEQYF. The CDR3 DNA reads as TGTGCCAGTAGTATGACTTACACCTACGAGCAGTACTTC.

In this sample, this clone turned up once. CDR3 in amino acids: CASGLAESYEQYF. The CDR3 nucleotides are TGTGCTAGTGGTTTGGCGGAGAGCTACGAGCAGTACTTC. The V call is TRBV12-5, the J call TRBJ2-7, with unresolved D. The CDR3 runs to 13 residues. Trimming removed 1 base from V and 3 bases from J, with 7 bases in between. Germline V gene data show CDR1 as LGHNT and CDR2 as FRNRAP. The entire variable domain, with the rest obtained from reference TRBV12-5 and TRBJ2-7, is as follows: DARVTQTPRHKVTEMGQEVTMRCQPILGHNTVFWYRQTMMQGLELLAYFRNRAPLDDSGMPKDRFSAEMPDATLATLKIQPSEPRDSAVYFCASGLAESYEQYFGPGTRLTVT.

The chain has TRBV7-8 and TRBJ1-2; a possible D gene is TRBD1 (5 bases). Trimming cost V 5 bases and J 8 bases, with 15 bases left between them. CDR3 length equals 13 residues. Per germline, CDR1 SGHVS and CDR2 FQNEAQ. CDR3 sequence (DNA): TGTGCCAGCAGCCCACAGGCGGGGGTCGGCTACACCTTC. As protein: CASSPQAGVGYTF.

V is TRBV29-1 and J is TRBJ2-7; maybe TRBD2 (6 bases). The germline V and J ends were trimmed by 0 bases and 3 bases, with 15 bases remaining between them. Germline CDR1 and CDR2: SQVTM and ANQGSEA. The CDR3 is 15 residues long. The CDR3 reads CSVEETVADLYEQYF. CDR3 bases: TGCAGCGTTGAAGAGACCGTAGCGGATCTCTACGAGCAGTACTTC.

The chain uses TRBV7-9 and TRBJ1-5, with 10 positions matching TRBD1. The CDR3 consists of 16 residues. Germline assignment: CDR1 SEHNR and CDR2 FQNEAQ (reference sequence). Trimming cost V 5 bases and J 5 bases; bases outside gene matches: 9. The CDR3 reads CASSPGDRGVDQPQHF. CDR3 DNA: TGTGCCAGCAGCCCGGGGGACAGGGGAGTGGATCAGCCCCAGCATTTT.

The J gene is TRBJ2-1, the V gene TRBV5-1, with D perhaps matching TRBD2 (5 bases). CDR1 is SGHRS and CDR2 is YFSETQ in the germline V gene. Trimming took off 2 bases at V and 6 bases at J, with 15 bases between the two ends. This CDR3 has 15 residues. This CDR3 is CASSLAALPFNEQFF. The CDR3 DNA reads TGCGCCAGCAGCTTAGCGGCTCTACCCTTCAATGAGCAGTTCTTC.

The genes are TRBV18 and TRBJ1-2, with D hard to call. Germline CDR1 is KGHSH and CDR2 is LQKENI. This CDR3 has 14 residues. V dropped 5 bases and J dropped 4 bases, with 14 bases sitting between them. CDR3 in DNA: TGTGCCAGCTCATCATATACAGAGCCCTATGGCTACACCTTC. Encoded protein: CASSSYTEPYGYTF.

DNA for the CDR3: TGCGCCAGCAGCCTACCGGACAGCCAAGAGACCCAGTACTTC. The encoded protein is CASSLPDSQETQYF. This rearrangement joins TRBV5-1 to TRBJ2-5; D might be TRBD1 (6 bases). Germline values: CDR1 SGHRS, CDR2 YFSETQ. The V end lost 4 bases, the J end lost 1 base, and 11 bases lay between the germline ends. The CDR3 runs 14 residues. Complete variable domain (other parts from reference TRBV5-1 and TRBJ2-5): KAGVTQTPRYLIKTRGQQVTLSCSPISGHRSVSWYQQTPGQGLQFLFEYFSETQRNKGNFPGRFSGRQFSNSRSEMNVSTLELGDSALYLCASSLPDSQETQYFGPGTRLLVL.

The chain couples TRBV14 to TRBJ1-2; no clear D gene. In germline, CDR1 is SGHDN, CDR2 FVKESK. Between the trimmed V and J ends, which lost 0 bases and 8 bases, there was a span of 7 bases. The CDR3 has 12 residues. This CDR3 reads CASSQDRRGYTF. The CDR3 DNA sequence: TGTGCCAGCAGCCAAGACCGGAGGGGCTACACCTTC.

CDR3 in amino acids: CASSEKGHRHTEAFF. DNA for the CDR3: TGCGCCAGCAGTGAGAAGGGGCACCGGCACACTGAAGCTTTCTTT. The chain couples TRBV10-2 to TRBJ1-1; possible D gene TRBD1, 5 bases. V dropped 2 bases and J dropped 3 bases, with 13 bases sitting between them. The CDR3 sequence is 15 residues long. CDR1 is WSHSY and CDR2 is SAAADI in the germline V gene.

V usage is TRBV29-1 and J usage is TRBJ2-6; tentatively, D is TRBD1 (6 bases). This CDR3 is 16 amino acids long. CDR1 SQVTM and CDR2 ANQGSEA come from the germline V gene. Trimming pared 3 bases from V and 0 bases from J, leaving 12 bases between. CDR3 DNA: TGCAGCGTTGACGGCAGGGGAGACTCTGGGGCCAACGTCCTGACTTTC. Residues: CSVDGRGDSGANVLTF.